This TCR beta chain stems from a study of OX40 agonist ivuxolimab in advanced cancers. Study observations and caveats: CD4+ T cells averaged fewer expanded clones than CD8+ T cells.

With 5 bases clipped from V and 5 bases from J, the junction kept 10 bases outside the gene matches. CDR3 length: 17 residues. Per the germline V gene, CDR1 is MRHNA and CDR2 is SNTAGT. Clones were read by immunoSEQ multiplex PCR, and TCRdb kept only the in-frame ones, dropping some. The data hold approximately 84,000 clones, with about 91% observed a single time. A remark on this clone: What it recognizes is unknown.

This material consisted of CD4+ or CD8+ T cells sorted from blood, taken in a trial of the OX40 agonist ivuxolimab. The clonotype comes from an adult with an advanced solid tumor such as melanoma, head and neck, liver or kidney cancer. The genes are TRBV6-4 and TRBJ2-2, with 11 bases matching TRBD2. DNA of the CDR3: TGTGCCAGCAGTCGGACTAGCGGGTTCGCTGCGACCGGGGAGCTGTTTTTT. As protein: CASSRTSGFAATGELFF.